This T cell receptor beta chain was profiled in a study of blood T cell repertoires in COVID-19. Study as a whole: PBMCs, B-cell-depleted T cells, or T cells were the source of the cDNA or gDNA that made up the material.

V lost 6 bases and J 2 bases, leaving 11 bases between the germline ends. CDR1 is SNHLY, CDR2 FYNNEI, per germline. The CDR3 has 15 amino acids. The authors' processing: The authors estimated nucleated cell counts from reference gene primer amplification. Produced via immunoSEQ multiplex PCR; TCRdb's table is partial and in-frame only. Clone size and V and J calls were adopted from that table, with D and trimming inferred from the DNA. The sample yields tens of thousands of clones, approximately 85% seen once. The sample taken for sequencing was peripheral blood. J is TRBJ2-6 and V is TRBV2, with D hard to call. The receptor's source is a human donor in a cohort sampled during active COVID-19. The CDR3 DNA reads TGTGCCAGCAGGAGGAGAGAGGCTGGGGCCAACGTCCTGACTTTC. It yields the protein CASRRREAGANVLTF.